A single sample gave rise to the 23 T cell receptor beta chains below, sequenced in a study of OX40 agonist ivuxolimab in advanced cancers. Clones were sequenced by immunoSEQ multiplex PCR, and TCRdb holds only the in-frame ones, with some missing. This table holds roughly 34,000 clones, less than 80% found once. The material sequenced was CD4+ or CD8+ T cells sorted from blood, taken in a trial of the OX40 agonist ivuxolimab. The receptors stem from an adult with an advanced solid tumor such as melanoma, head and neck, liver or kidney cancer.

V is TRBV27 and J is TRBJ2-5, with D tentatively TRBD2 (5 bases). CDR3 size: 14 residues. CDR1 MNHEY and CDR2 SMNVEV come from the germline V gene (reference sequence). V lost 1 base to trimming and J lost 2 bases, with 8 bases between them. The CDR3 DNA reads TGTGCCAGCAGTTTATATCGGGGTCAAGAGACCCAGTACTTC. Translating it yields CASSLYRGQETQYF.

V is TRBV6-4 and J is TRBJ2-2; 9 bases fit TRBD2. From germline, CDR1 is MRHNA and CDR2 SNTAGT. The CDR3 covers 15 residues. The junction had 2 bases not matched to a gene; V was cut back by 3 bases and J by 3 bases. Written as DNA, the CDR3 is TGTGCCAGCAGTGAGCGGGGGGGCGACACCGGGGAGCTGTTTTTT. It yields the protein CASSERGGDTGELFF.

The V and J genes are TRBV6-5 and TRBJ1-2; D remains unclear. The V and J ends lost 2 bases and 6 bases respectively, with 13 bases between them. Germline CDR1 reads MNHEY; CDR2 reads SVGAGI. The CDR3 totals 14 residues. DNA of the CDR3: TGTGCCAGCAGTTACGTGGGGATGGTGGATGGCTACACCTTC. Its translation: CASSYVGMVDGYTF.

J is TRBJ1-2 and V is TRBV18; TRBD1 agrees at 11 bases. V gave up 6 bases and J gave up 1 base; unmatched junction bases: 7. The germline V gene has CDR1 KGHSH and CDR2 LQKENI. This CDR3 has 16 amino acids. The CDR3 DNA reads TGTGCCAGCTCTCATGCCGGGACAGGGGGTAACTATGGCTACACCTTC. Protein product: CASSHAGTGGNYGYTF.

The rearrangement links TRBV4-1 to TRBJ1-5, with D hard to call. The V gene's germline CDR1 is MGHRA and CDR2 YSYEKL. Trimming pared 3 bases from V and 3 bases from J, leaving 9 bases between. The CDR3 has 14 residues. CDR3 region: CASSQGSNNQPQHF. For the CDR3, the DNA is TGCGCCAGCAGCCAGGGCAGTAACAATCAGCCCCAGCATTTT.

The CDR3 here is CASSLAYRLGIEQYF. The DNA for the CDR3 is TGTGCCAGCAGCTTAGCGTACCGATTGGGCATCGAGCAGTACTTC. The chain links TRBV7-8 to TRBJ2-7; D not certain. Germline CDR1 SGHVS, CDR2 FQNEAQ. The CDR3 runs to 15 residues. V shed 0 bases and J shed 6 bases, with 15 bases lying between them.

The chain links TRBV10-3 to TRBJ2-2, with a tentative D call TRBD2 (6 bases). The CDR3 sequence is 15 residues long. The V gene's germline CDR1 is ENHRY and CDR2 SYGVKD. The ends were cut back, 0 bases at V and 4 bases at J, with 9 bases in the middle. The CDR3 region is CAISESAGITGELFF. The CDR3, as DNA: TGTGCCATCAGTGAGTCGGCGGGGATCACCGGGGAGCTGTTTTTT.

This CDR3 is CASSLPVRLAGGRNTQYF. The CDR3 DNA reads TGTGCCAGCAGCTTACCCGTGAGACTAGCGGGGGGAAGGAATACGCAGTATTTT. The chain joins TRBV7-9 to TRBJ2-3, with 13 bases aligning to TRBD2. V lost 2 bases, J lost 7 bases, and 12 bases stayed unmatched. Germline-derived CDR1 and CDR2 are SEHNR and FQNEAQ (reference sequence). This CDR3 has 18 residues.

The rearrangement joins TRBV10-2 to TRBJ2-3; 11 bases are shared with TRBD2. The J segment lost 4 bases and the V segment lost 6 bases, leaving 6 bases of the junction unmatched. Germline CDR1 WSHSY, CDR2 SAAADI. The CDR3 has 15 residues. CDR3 loop: CASSPTSGGSDTQYF. The DNA of the CDR3 is TGCGCCAGCAGCCCAACTAGCGGGGGCTCAGATACGCAGTATTTT.

The rearrangement joins TRBV5-6 to TRBJ1-2; D not resolved. CDR1 SGHDT and CDR2 YYEEEE come from the germline V gene. This CDR3 comprises 14 residues. V dropped 4 bases and J dropped 5 bases, with 15 bases sitting between them. This CDR3 is CASSPGSPSYGYTF. The CDR3 nucleotides read TGTGCCAGCAGCCCGGGATCCCCTTCTTATGGCTACACCTTC.

This rearrangement joins TRBV6-5 to TRBJ2-3; possible D gene TRBD1, 5 bases. Germline V gene data show CDR1 as MNHEY and CDR2 as SVGAGI. V was pared by 10 bases and J by 2 bases, with 13 bases between. The CDR3 covers 13 residues. CDR3 in amino acids: CATQDRNTDTQYF. In DNA, the CDR3 is TGTGCCACCCAAGACAGAAACACAGATACGCAGTATTTT.

The rearrangement joins TRBV29-1 to TRBJ1-5; 9 bases are shared with TRBD1. V lost 6 bases, J lost 5 bases, and 2 bases stayed unmatched. The CDR3 is made up of 12 amino acids. CDR1 SQVTM and CDR2 ANQGSEA come from the germline V gene. The CDR3 loop reads CSVRTGDQPQHF. In DNA form, the CDR3 reads TGCAGCGTGCGGACAGGGGATCAGCCCCAGCATTTT.

The CDR3 spells CASSHSNWVWNTEAFF. DNA for the CDR3: TGCGCCAGCAGTCACTCCAATTGGGTCTGGAACACTGAAGCTTTCTTT. The genes are TRBV23-1 and TRBJ1-1; D is unresolved. TRBV23-1 is marked as an open reading frame, function uncertain. This CDR3 has 16 amino acids. The V end lost 3 bases, the J end lost 1 base, and 15 bases lay between the germline ends.

This chain connects TRBV10-3 to TRBJ2-5; a possible D gene is TRBD2 (5 bases). This CDR3 is 11 amino acids long. The germline V gene has CDR1 ENHRY and CDR2 SYGVKD. V was pared by 8 bases and J by 2 bases, with 6 bases between. DNA of the CDR3: TGTGCCATCCGGGGTCAAGAGACCCAGTACTTC. It is translated as CAIRGQETQYF.

The rearrangement joins TRBV5-1 to TRBJ2-5, with D unclear. Germline V CDR1 and CDR2: SGHRS, YFSETQ. This CDR3 is 15 amino acids long. V dropped 0 bases and J dropped 1 base, with 10 bases sitting between them. CDR3 sequence (DNA): TGCGCCAGCAGCTTGGGGCAGGCGATCCAAGAGACCCAGTACTTC. It translates to CASSLGQAIQETQYF.

The V and J genes are TRBV5-8 and TRBJ2-2, with 8 bases lining up with TRBD2. The CDR3 has 14 amino acids. The V and J ends lost 5 bases and 7 bases, in that order; junction bases with no gene match: 7. In germline, CDR1 is SGHTS, CDR2 YDEGEE. Here the CDR3 reads CASRSGLEIGELFF. CDR3 coding DNA: TGTGCCAGCAGGTCGGGACTAGAAATCGGGGAGCTGTTTTTT. Based on the CDR3 plus reference TRBV5-8 and TRBJ2-2, the full variable domain is EAGVTQSPTHLIKTRGQQATLRCSPISGHTSVYWYQQALGLGLQFLLWYDEGEERNRGNFPPRFSGRQFPNYSSELNVNALELEDSALYLCASRSGLEIGELFFGEGSRLTVL.

As for this clone: At one end the junction does not follow the germline gene, possibly because of a read error. The V gene is TRBV18, the J gene TRBJ2-3; perhaps TRBD2 as D (5 bases). This CDR3 comprises 14 residues. From germline, CDR1 is KGHSH and CDR2 LQKENI. The CDR3 DNA follows: TGTGCCAGCACACCACAGCGGAGCACAGATACGCAGTATTTT. This translates into CASTPQRSTDTQYF.

This clone was found once. The V gene is TRBV9, the J gene TRBJ2-5; tentatively, D is TRBD2 (6 bases). Germline lookup yields CDR1 SGDLS and CDR2 YYNGEE. V lost 4 bases to trimming and J lost 7 bases, with 17 bases between them. CDR3 size: 14 residues. The CDR3 loop reads CASSPRLESGTQYF. The CDR3 DNA reads as TGTGCCAGCAGCCCTCGACTAGAAAGCGGGACCCAGTACTTC.

V is TRBV16 and J is TRBJ1-2; TRBD1 might be the D (5 bases). The CDR3 is 14 residues long. Deletions cut 0 bases from V and 7 bases from J, with 12 bases between. Germline assignment: CDR1 KGHSY and CDR2 FQNENV. The CDR3 sequence is CASSQSMGQIGYTF. The CDR3 DNA is TGTGCCAGCAGCCAATCGATGGGGCAGATTGGCTACACCTTC.

CDR3 nucleotide sequence: TGCGCCAGCACCGAGGGGCAGGCCTCGACTGAAGCTTTCTTT. Protein product: CASTEGQASTEAFF. This chain connects TRBV5-1 to TRBJ1-1, with D possibly TRBD1 on 5 matching bases. This CDR3 has 14 amino acids. V lost 6 bases and J lost 5, with 17 bases in between. Per the germline V gene, CDR1 is SGHRS and CDR2 is YFSETQ.

The chain recombines TRBV6-4 with TRBJ2-1; 10 positions match TRBD1. CDR1 and CDR2 from the germline V gene are MRHNA and SNTAGT. This CDR3 spans 15 amino acids. The trim removed 1 base at V and 8 bases at J, leaving 5 bases unmatched. CDR3 residues: CASSDWDRGPDEQFF. CDR3 sequence (DNA): TGTGCCAGCAGTGACTGGGACAGGGGACCGGATGAGCAGTTCTTC.

The chain uses TRBV11-3 and TRBJ2-2, with D uncertain. Between the trimmed V and J ends, which lost 4 bases and 6 bases, there was a span of 15 bases. The CDR3 sequence is 15 residues long. The V gene's germline CDR1 is SGHNT and CDR2 YENEEA. CDR3 bases: TGTGCCAGCAGCTCCGGACCCAAAGACGCCGGGGAGCTGTTTTTT. Amino acid sequence: CASSSGPKDAGELFF.

The gene calls are TRBV5-4 and TRBJ1-5, with 8 bases that match TRBD1. Germline CDR1 and CDR2: SGHNT and YYREEE (reference sequence). This CDR3 has 17 amino acids. The ends lost 1 base at V and 4 bases at J; junction bases unmatched: 10. The CDR3 sequence is CASSLTSGQGLNQPQHF. The CDR3, as DNA: TGTGCCAGCAGCTTGACCTCCGGACAGGGCTTAAATCAGCCCCAGCATTTT.